The sequence of this T cell receptor (beta chain) was determined in a study of identical twins. General study findings and limits: Partly confounded zero-insertion analyses could result from invariant MAIT and iNKT cells. It was cross-sectional statistical analysis, not following the same donors, that the conclusions relied on.

With template switching, a universal primer site was added, and the cDNA carried unique molecular identifiers. TCRdb re-analysed the 5' RACE reads in MiXCR, keeping a single row per CDR3 protein. Of about 520,000 distinct CDR3 sequences listed, 22% were seen once; the top ten hold around 1%. The germline CDR1 and CDR2 sequences are SGHTA and FQGTGA. This CDR3 is 15 amino acids long. The V end lost 4 bases, the J end lost 4 bases, and 15 bases lay between the germline ends. This clonotype was found a few times. The antigen remains undetermined. In addition, the sample was reused for a study of T cells expressing NK-cell markers. This second study notes: Where a handful of donors were concerned, these clonotypes also led the CD3+CD56-NKG2C+ fraction.

The sample consisted of CD4+ T cells sorted from blood. This chain uses TRBV7-3 with TRBJ2-3; D may match TRBD1 or TRBD2 (7 bases each). This clonotype originated in a woman aged 18-30 years in good health. The CDR3 coding sequence is TGTGCCAGCAGCTCCTATTCAGGGGGGGCAGATACGCAGTATTTT. This codes for CASSSYSGGADTQYF.